Listed below are T cell receptor beta chains from one sample, sequenced in a study of blood T cell repertoires in COVID-19. Clones were sequenced by immunoSEQ multiplex PCR, and TCRdb holds only the in-frame ones, with some missing. The sample includes about 260,000 clones, around 90% of them seen just once. Material for sequencing was peripheral blood. These receptors all stem from a human donor in a cohort sampled during active COVID-19. Both conserved end residues are trimmed from each CDR3.

v_gene: TRBV18; CDR3aa: ASSPNGQSYNEQF
v_gene: TRBV28; CDR3aa: ASSLGFRDRGNEQY
v_gene: TRBV20-1; CDR3aa: SARDSPEQY
v_gene: TRBV19; CDR3aa: ASSFTGDQSEQY
v_gene: TRBV13; CDR3aa: ASSLGSKQETQY
v_gene: TRBV7-9; CDR3aa: ATLIAGSSYEQY
v_gene: TRBV6-2/TRBV6-3; CDR3aa: ASSYSGGYEAF
v_gene: TRBV7-8; CDR3aa: ASSFPPDRTLNSPLH
v_gene: TRBV11-2; CDR3aa: ASRQGGFPTGTF
v_gene: TRBV3-1/TRBV3-2; CDR3aa: ASSQDRTNQPQH
v_gene: TRBV5-8; CDR3aa: ASSFTGDLSNQPQH
v_gene: TRBV19; CDR3aa: ASSTLHGVAGTDTQY
v_gene: TRBV10-3; CDR3aa: AIRLSGSGGDTQY
v_gene: TRBV19; CDR3aa: ASSIDAPSDQPQH
v_gene: TRBV29-1; CDR3aa: SVEGAGATDTQY
v_gene: TRBV10-3; CDR3aa: AISVTGSNYGYT
v_gene: TRBV6-1; CDR3aa: ASSEGSGRAVETQY
v_gene: TRBV29-1; CDR3aa: SATLDLASTEAF
v_gene: TRBV4-3; CDR3aa: ASSQGTGAGNQPQH
v_gene: TRBV3-1/TRBV3-2; CDR3aa: ASSQEEPEQF
v_gene: TRBV11-1; CDR3aa: ASSSPGTTQETQY
v_gene: TRBV5-1; CDR3aa: ASSLSQTGGLLEAF
v_gene: TRBV24-1; CDR3aa: ATRSGWQPQH
v_gene: TRBV4-1; CDR3aa: ASSQGVGRLAGSVGSYEQY
v_gene: TRBV7-7; CDR3aa: ASSFSGGAGNEQF
v_gene: TRBV10-3; CDR3aa: AISDNGQHEAF
v_gene: TRBV5-1; CDR3aa: ASSYRVSYEQY